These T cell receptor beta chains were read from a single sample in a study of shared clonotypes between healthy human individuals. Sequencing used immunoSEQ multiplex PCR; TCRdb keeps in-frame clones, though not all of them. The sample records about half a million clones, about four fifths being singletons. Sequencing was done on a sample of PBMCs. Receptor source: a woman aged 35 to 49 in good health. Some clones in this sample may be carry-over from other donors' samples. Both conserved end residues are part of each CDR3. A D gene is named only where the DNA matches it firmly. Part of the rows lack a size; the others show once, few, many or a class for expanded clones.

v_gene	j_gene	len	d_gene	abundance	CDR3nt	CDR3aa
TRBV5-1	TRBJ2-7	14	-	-	TGCGCCAGCAGCCCAAACCAAGTTAACTACGAGCAGTACTTC	CASSPNQVNYEQYF
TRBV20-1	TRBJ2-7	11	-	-	TGCAGTGTCCCAGCGGCCTACGAGCAGTACTTC	CSVPAAYEQYF
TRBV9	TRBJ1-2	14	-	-	TGTGCCAGCAGCGTAAATCAGGGTCCCTATGGCTACACCTTC	CASSVNQGPYGYTF
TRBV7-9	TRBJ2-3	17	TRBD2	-	TGTGCCAGCAGCTTAGCTCGCGGCGGGCGGGAGGTGGAGTCGCAGTATTTT	CASSLARGGREVESQYF
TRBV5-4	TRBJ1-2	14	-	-	TGTGCCAGCAGCTCACCGGGACACGGCTATGGCTACACCTTC	CASSSPGHGYGYTF
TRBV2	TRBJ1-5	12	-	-	TGTGCCAGCAGCCCAGGGACGGAGACCCAGCATTTT	CASSPGTETQHF
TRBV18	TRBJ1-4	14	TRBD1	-	TGTGCCAGCTCACTGGACAGGGAGGATGAAAAACTGTTTTTT	CASSLDREDEKLFF
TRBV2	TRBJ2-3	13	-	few	TGTGCCAGCAGTGAGTACGGCACAGATACGCAGTATTTT	CASSEYGTDTQYF
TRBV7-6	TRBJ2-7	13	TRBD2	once	TGTGCCAGCAGCCCCATAGCGGGCTACGAGCAGTACTTC	CASSPIAGYEQYF
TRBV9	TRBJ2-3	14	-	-	TGTGCCAGCAGCGTAGGCGGGGACACAGATACGCAGTATTTT	CASSVGGDTDTQYF
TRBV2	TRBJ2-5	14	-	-	TGTGCCAGCAAGAATACAGGGTTTGGGGAGACCCAGTACTTC	CASKNTGFGETQYF